The 3 T cell receptor beta chains below come from one sample, sequenced in a study of blood T cells in healthy people across ages. It was with a sample-barcoded 5' primer and a J-beta primer mix that a second PCR of about 7 to 12 cycles was run. TCRdb processed the 5' RACE reads anew with MiXCR; each CDR3 protein has one entry. Among some 700,000 distinct CDR3 sequences listed, about a fifth were seen once. The specimen sequenced was blood. The receptors shown here come from a man aged 70 or older in good health.

This clonotype has a handful of counts. The chain combines TRBV6-1 with TRBJ2-2; 8 nucleotides agree with TRBD1. Germline V gives CDR1 MNHNS, CDR2 SASEGT. The CDR3 loop spans 16 amino acids. V lost 5 bases to trimming and J lost 0 bases; unmatched junction nucleotides: 5. The DNA for the CDR3 is TGTGCCAGCAGTAGACCGGGACAGGCGAACACCGGGGAGCTGTTTTTT. Its translation is CASSRPGQANTGELFF.

J is TRBJ1-2 and V is TRBV6-1, with D maybe TRBD1 (5 bases). V was shortened by 2 bases and J by 2 bases, with 12 bases between the two germline ends. The CDR3 contains 15 residues. Germline lookup yields CDR1 MNHNS and CDR2 SASEGT. The CDR3 region is CASSENRDGNYGYTF. The CDR3 coding sequence is TGTGCCAGCAGTGAAAACCGGGACGGGAACTATGGCTACACCTTC.

The chain couples TRBV20-1 to TRBJ1-2; the D gene is possibly TRBD1 (5 bases). Germline V gives CDR1 DFQATT, CDR2 SNEGSKA (reference sequence). The V end was cut by 0 bases, the J end by 0 bases, with 14 bases between. The CDR3 extends over 16 amino acids. CDR3 in amino acids: CSARDSGRVANYGYTF. DNA of the CDR3: TGCAGTGCTAGAGATAGCGGCAGGGTGGCTAACTATGGCTACACCTTC.